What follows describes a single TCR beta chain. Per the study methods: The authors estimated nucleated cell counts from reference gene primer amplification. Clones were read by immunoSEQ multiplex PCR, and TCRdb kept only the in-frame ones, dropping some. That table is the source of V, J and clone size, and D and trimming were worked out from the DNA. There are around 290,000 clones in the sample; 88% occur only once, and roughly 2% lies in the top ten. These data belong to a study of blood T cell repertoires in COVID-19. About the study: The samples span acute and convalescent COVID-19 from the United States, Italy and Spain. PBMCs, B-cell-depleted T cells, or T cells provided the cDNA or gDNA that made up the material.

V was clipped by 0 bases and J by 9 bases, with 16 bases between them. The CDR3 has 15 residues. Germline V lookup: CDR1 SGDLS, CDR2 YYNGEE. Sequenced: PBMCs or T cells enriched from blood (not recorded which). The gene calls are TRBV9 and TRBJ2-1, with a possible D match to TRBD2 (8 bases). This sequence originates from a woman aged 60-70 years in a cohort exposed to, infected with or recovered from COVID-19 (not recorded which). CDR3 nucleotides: TGTGCCAGCAGCGTAGAGGGGGCTAGCGGGTTTGAGCAGTTCTTC. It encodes CASSVEGASGFEQFF. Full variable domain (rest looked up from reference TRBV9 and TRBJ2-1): DSGVTQTPKHLITATGQRVTLRCSPRSGDLSVYWYQQSLDQGLQFLIQYYNGEERAKGNILERFSAQQFPDLHSELNLSSLELGDSALYFCASSVEGASGFEQFFGPGTRLTVL.